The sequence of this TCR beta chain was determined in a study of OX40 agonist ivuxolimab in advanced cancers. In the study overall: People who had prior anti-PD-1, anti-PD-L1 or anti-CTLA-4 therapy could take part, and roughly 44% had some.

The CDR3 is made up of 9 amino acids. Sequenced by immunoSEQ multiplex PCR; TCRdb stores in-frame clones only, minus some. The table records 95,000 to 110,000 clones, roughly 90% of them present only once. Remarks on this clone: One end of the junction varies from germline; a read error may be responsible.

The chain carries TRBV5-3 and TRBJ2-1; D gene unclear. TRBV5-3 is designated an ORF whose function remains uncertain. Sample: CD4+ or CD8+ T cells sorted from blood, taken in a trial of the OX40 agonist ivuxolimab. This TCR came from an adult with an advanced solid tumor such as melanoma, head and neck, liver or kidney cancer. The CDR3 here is CASSLGPFF. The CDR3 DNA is TGTGCCAGCAGCTTAGGCCCGTTCTTC.